The sequence of this T cell receptor (beta chain) was determined in a study of early stage breast cancer tumors. Study background: ER+/PR+/HER2- status applied to about 75% of the 16 invasive breast tumors.

The CDR3 is 14 residues long. The V gene lost 6 bases and the J gene lost 6 bases, with 16 bases spanning the gap. Per the germline V gene, CDR1 is MDHEN and CDR2 is SYDVKM. Here immunoSEQ multiplex PCR was the method, and the copy in TCRdb shows in-frame clones only, minus some. Among more than 60,000 clones listed, around 80% were seen once. The sequencing input was blood. The origin of this receptor is a person in their sixties or seventies with breast cancer. J is TRBJ2-3 and V is TRBV28, with D unresolved. CDR3 nucleotide sequence: TGTGCCAGCAGACCGGGCCCTCCGGCGGATACGCAGTATTTT. This gives the protein CASRPGPPADTQYF.